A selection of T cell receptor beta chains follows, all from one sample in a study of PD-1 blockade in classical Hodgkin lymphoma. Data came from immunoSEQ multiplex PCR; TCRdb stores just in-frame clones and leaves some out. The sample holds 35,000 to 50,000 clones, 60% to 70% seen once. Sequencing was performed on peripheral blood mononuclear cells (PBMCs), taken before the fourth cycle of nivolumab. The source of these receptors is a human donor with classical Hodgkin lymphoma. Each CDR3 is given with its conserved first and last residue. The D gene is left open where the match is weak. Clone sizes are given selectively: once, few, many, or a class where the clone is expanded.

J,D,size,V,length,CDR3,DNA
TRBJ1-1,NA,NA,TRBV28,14,CASFGGGKFAEAFF,TGTGCCTCTTTTGGGGGGGGGAAATTCGCTGAAGCTTTCTTT
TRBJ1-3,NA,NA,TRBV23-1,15,CASSQRGVSGNTIYF,TGCGCCAGCAGTCAGAGAGGGGTCTCTGGAAACACCATATATTTT
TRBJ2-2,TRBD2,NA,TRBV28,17,CAASPLAGGRATGELFF,TGTGCCGCCAGCCCGCTAGCGGGGGGGCGGGCCACCGGGGAGCTGTTTTTT
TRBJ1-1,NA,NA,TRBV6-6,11,CASRPDGEAFF,TGTGCCAGCAGGCCGGACGGTGAAGCTTTCTTT
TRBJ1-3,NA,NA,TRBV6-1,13,CASSEFGLDTIYF,TGTGCCAGCAGTGAATTCGGGTTGGACACCATATATTTT
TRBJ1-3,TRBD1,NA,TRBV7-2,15,CASSVQGAGGNTIYF,TGTGCCAGCAGTGTACAGGGGGCAGGAGGAAACACCATATATTTT
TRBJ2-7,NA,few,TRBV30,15,CACTGGGISSYEQYF,TGTGCCTGCACTGGAGGGGGGATCAGCTCCTACGAGCAGTACTTC
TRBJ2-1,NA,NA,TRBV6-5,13,CASSRGLGYEQFF,TGTGCCAGCAGCCGAGGGTTGGGATATGAGCAGTTCTTC
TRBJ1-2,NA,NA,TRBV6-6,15,CASSYSIGGGDGYTF,TGTGCCAGCAGTTACTCGATTGGGGGTGGAGATGGCTACACCTTC
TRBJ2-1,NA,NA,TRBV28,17,CASSSFQPGQTYNEQFF,TGTGCCAGCAGTTCCTTTCAACCAGGACAGACCTACAATGAGCAGTTCTTC
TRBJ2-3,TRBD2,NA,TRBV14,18,CASSQVFRLAGRSDTQYF,TGTGCCAGCAGCCAAGTTTTTAGGCTAGCGGGAAGGTCAGATACGCAGTATTTT
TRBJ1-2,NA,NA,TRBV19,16,CASSTTSPAGYGGYTF,TGTGCCAGTAGTACTACCTCGCCAGCCGGGTACGGTGGCTACACCTTC
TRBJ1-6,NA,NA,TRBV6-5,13,CASSYGSNSPLHF,TGTGCCAGCAGTTACGGGAGTAATTCACCCCTCCACTTT
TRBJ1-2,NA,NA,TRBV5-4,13,CASSLDNVSGYTF,TGTGCCAGCAGCTTGGACAATGTTAGTGGCTACACCTTC
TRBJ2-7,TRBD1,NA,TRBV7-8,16,CASSLAAGQGVYEQYF,TGTGCCAGCAGCTTAGCGGCCGGACAGGGAGTTTACGAGCAGTACTTC
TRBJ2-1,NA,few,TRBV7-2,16,CASSPRTGTTNNEQFF,TGTGCCAGCAGCCCAAGAACCGGGACAACCAACAATGAGCAGTTCTTC
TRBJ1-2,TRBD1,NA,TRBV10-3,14,CAISGQGANYGYTF,TGTGCCATCAGTGGACAGGGGGCTAACTATGGCTACACCTTC
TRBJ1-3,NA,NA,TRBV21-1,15,CASSSGRGKGNTIYF,TGTGCCAGCAGCTCGGGTCGGGGGAAGGGAAACACCATATATTTT
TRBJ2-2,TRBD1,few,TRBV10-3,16,CAISDPRDSATGELFF,TGTGCCATCAGTGACCCCCGGGACAGTGCCACCGGGGAGCTGTTTTTT
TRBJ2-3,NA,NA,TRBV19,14,CASSILQNSDTQYF,TGTGCCAGTAGTATCCTGCAGAACTCAGATACGCAGTATTTT
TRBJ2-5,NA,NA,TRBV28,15,CASSFPGEVQETQYF,TGTGCCAGCAGTTTCCCAGGGGAAGTACAAGAGACCCAGTACTTC
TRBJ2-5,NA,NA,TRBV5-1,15,CASSLGDTHQETQYF,TGCGCCAGCAGCTTAGGGGACACACATCAAGAGACCCAGTACTTC
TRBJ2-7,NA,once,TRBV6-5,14,CASRYDSVSYEQYF,TGTGCCAGCAGATACGACAGCGTTTCCTACGAGCAGTACTTC
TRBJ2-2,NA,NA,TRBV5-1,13,CASTWEDTGELFF,TGCGCCAGCACATGGGAGGACACCGGGGAGCTGTTTTTT
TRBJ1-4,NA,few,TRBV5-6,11,CASSYGEKLFF,TGTGCCAGCAGCTACGGGGAAAAACTGTTTTTT
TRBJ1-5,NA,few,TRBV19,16,CASNRRTDNSNQPQHF,TGTGCCAGTAATCGTAGGACAGATAATAGCAATCAGCCCCAGCATTTT
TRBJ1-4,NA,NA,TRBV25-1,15,CASSQTGTANEKLFF,TGTGCCAGCAGTCAAACAGGGACTGCTAATGAAAAACTGTTTTTT
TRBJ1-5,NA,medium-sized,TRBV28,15,CASSYDGLSNQPQHF,TGTGCCAGCAGTTACGACGGACTAAGCAATCAGCCCCAGCATTTT
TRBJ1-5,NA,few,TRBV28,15,CASSFPDSSNQPQHF,TGTGCCAGCAGTTTCCCCGACAGTTCCAATCAGCCCCAGCATTTT
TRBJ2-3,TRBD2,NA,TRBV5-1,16,CASSPPLSGGTDTQYF,TGCGCCAGCAGTCCTCCCTTGAGCGGGGGGACAGATACGCAGTATTTT
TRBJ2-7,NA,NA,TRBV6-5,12,CASSYTSYEQYF,TGTGCCAGCAGTTATACATCCTACGAGCAGTACTTC
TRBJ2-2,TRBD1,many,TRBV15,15,CATRASTGDTGELFF,TGTGCCACCCGTGCCTCGACAGGGGACACCGGGGAGCTGTTTTTT
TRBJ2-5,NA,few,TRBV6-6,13,CASDYRAQETQYF,TGTGCCAGCGACTACAGAGCCCAAGAGACCCAGTACTTC
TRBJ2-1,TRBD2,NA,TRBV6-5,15,CASSSVAGGYNEQFF,TGTGCCAGCAGTTCAGTAGCGGGAGGGTACAATGAGCAGTTCTTC
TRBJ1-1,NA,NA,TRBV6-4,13,CASSASGLTEAFF,TGTGCCAGCAGTGCCTCAGGACTCACTGAAGCTTTCTTT
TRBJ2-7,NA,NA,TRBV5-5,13,CASSLDREDEQYF,TGTGCCAGCAGCTTGGACAGGGAGGACGAGCAGTACTTC
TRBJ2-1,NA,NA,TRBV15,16,CATSRESGLVGNEQFF,TGTGCCACCAGCAGGGAATCTGGGCTAGTCGGCAATGAGCAGTTCTTC
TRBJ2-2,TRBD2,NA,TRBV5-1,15,CASSASGANTGELFF,TGCGCCAGCAGCGCGAGCGGGGCGAACACCGGGGAGCTGTTTTTT
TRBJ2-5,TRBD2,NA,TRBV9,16,CASSPSSGGAEETQYF,TGTGCCAGCAGCCCTTCTAGCGGGGGGGCTGAAGAGACCCAGTACTTC
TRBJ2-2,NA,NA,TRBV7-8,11,CASSKEGELFF,TGTGCCAGCAGCAAAGAGGGGGAGCTGTTTTTT
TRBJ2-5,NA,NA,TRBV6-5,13,CASSYSPGETQYF,TGTGCCAGCAGTTACTCGCCAGGAGAGACCCAGTACTTC
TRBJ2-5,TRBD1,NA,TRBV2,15,CASSGTGGRQETQYF,TGTGCCAGCAGTGGGACAGGGGGTCGTCAAGAGACCCAGTACTTC
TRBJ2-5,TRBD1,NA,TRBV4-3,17,CASSQVLGQGFSETQYF,TGCGCCAGCAGCCAAGTCCTGGGACAGGGATTTTCGGAGACCCAGTACTTC
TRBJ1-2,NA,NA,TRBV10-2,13,CASTSGPIYGYTF,TGCGCCAGCACCTCAGGGCCGATCTATGGCTACACCTTC
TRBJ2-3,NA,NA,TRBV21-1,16,CATPGLLAGPTDTQYF,TGTGCCACCCCGGGATTGCTAGCGGGGCCCACAGATACGCAGTATTTT
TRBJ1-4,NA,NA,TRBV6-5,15,CASSSSGLPNEKLFF,TGTGCCAGCAGTTCTTCAGGGTTGCCTAATGAAAAACTGTTTTTT
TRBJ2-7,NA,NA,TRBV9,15,CASSVAGRGSYEQYF,TGTGCCAGCAGCGTAGCAGGCAGGGGTTCCTACGAGCAGTACTTC
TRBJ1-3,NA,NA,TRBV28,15,CASSDGQLNGNTIYF,TGTGCCAGCAGTGACGGACAGTTGAATGGAAACACCATATATTTT
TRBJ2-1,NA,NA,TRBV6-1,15,CASSPIQGGVGEQFF,TGTGCCAGCAGCCCGATACAGGGAGGTGTTGGGGAGCAGTTCTTC
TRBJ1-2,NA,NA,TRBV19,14,CASSIRQAGYGYTF,TGTGCCAGTAGTATCCGACAGGCCGGCTATGGCTACACCTTC
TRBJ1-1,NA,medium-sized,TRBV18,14,CASSPLPANTEAFF,TGTGCCAGCTCACCACTCCCAGCTAACACTGAAGCTTTCTTT
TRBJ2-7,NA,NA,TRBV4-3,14,CASSHPQGRYEQYF,TGCGCCAGCAGCCATCCGCAGGGTAGGTACGAGCAGTACTTC
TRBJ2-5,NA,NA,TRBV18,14,CASSPGDPGETQYF,TGTGCCAGCTCACCAGGGGACCCCGGGGAGACCCAGTACTTC
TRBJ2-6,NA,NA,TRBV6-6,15,CASSQGDSGANVLTF,TGTGCCAGCAGCCAAGGAGACTCTGGGGCCAACGTCCTGACTTTC